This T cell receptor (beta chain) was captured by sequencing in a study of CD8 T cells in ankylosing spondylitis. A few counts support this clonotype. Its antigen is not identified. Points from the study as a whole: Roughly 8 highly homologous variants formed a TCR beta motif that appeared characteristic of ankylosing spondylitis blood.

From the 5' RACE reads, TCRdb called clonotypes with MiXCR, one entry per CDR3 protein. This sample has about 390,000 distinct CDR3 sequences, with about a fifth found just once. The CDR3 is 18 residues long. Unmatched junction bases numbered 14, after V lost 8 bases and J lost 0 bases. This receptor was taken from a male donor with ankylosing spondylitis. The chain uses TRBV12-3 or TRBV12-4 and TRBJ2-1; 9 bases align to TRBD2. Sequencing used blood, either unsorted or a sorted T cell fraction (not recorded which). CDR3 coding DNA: TGTGCCAGCGGCTCCGGGCTAGCGGGAAGGAGCTCCTACAATGAGCAGTTCTTC. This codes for CASGSGLAGRSSYNEQFF.